These T cell receptor beta chains were read from a single sample in a study of CD8+ T cells in alopecia areata. TCRdb's copy holds only in-frame clones and misses some; the assay was immunoSEQ multiplex PCR. Found here are roughly 180,000 clones, 60% to 70% of them singletons; the top ten hold about 3%. This sample comprised CD4+ T cells sorted from blood, obtained at week 4, from a patient treated with tofacitinib. The origin of the receptors is a human donor with alopecia areata. Each CDR3 is given with its conserved first and last residue.

V: TRBV28; J: TRBJ1-2; CDR3: CASSRALGYTF
V: TRBV28; J: TRBJ2-5; CDR3: CASSLGQGVVGQETQYF
V: TRBV30; J: TRBJ1-5; CDR3: CAWSVQGTQPQHF
V: TRBV15; J: TRBJ2-2; CDR3: CATRTSGGVNTGELFF
V: TRBV5-1; J: TRBJ2-1; CDR3: CASSLGGSDNNEQFF
V: TRBV2; J: TRBJ1-6; CDR3: CASSEGSPDSPLHF
V: TRBV29-1; J: TRBJ2-3; CDR3: CSVRGTSGGADTQYF
V: TRBV30; J: TRBJ1-1; CDR3: CAWSQGALNTEAFF
V: TRBV2; J: TRBJ1-6; CDR3: CASSERREGKALHF
V: TRBV29-1; J: TRBJ2-7; CDR3: CSVEHRDEQYF
V: TRBV7-7; J: TRBJ2-2; CDR3: CASSISGNTGELFF
V: TRBV30; J: TRBJ1-2; CDR3: CAWCDSGLNYGYTF
V: TRBV30; J: TRBJ2-5; CDR3: CAWSRLGVAGAGTQYF
V: TRBV29-1; J: TRBJ1-2; CDR3: CSVDMAGDGYTF
V: TRBV7-9; J: TRBJ2-7; CDR3: CASSPGPFEQYF
V: TRBV7-9; J: TRBJ1-6; CDR3: CASSLNLSTGPTLHF
V: TRBV30; J: TRBJ2-7; CDR3: CAWSPQPEQYF